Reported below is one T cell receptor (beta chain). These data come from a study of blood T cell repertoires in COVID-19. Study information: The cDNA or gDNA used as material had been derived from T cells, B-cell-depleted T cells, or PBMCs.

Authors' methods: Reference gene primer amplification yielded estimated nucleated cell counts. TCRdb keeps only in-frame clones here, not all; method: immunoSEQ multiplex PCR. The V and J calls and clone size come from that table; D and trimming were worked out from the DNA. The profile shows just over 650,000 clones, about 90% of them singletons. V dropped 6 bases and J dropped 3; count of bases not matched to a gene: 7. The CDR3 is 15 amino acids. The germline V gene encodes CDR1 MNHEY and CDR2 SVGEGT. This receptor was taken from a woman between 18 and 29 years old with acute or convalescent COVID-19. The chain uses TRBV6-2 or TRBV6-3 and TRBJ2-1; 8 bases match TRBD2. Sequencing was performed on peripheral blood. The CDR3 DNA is TGTGCCAGCAGCTCCGGGGGGGCCTTCTACAATGAGCAGTTCTTC. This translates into CASSSGGAFYNEQFF.